The 21 T cell receptor beta chains below were found in one sample sequenced in a study of sequential checkpoint blockade in melanoma. Method: immunoSEQ multiplex PCR; TCRdb's copy keeps in-frame clones and lacks some. The sample holds 17,000 or so clones, around two thirds seen once. Treatment described: randomized to nivolumab then ipilimumab (arm A) or the reverse (arm B). Source: CD8+ T cells sorted from blood (inferred from file names), taken from a patient given nivolumab and ipilimumab in sequence. These receptors all stem from a human donor with melanoma.

V usage is TRBV6-1 and J usage is TRBJ2-2; D possibly corresponds to TRBD2 (5 bases). This CDR3 contains 13 residues. V lost 2 bases, J lost 7 bases, and 8 bases lay in between. The germline V gene has CDR1 MNHNS and CDR2 SASEGT. In DNA, the CDR3 is TGTGCCAGCAGTGAATATGAGGGCGGGGAGCTGTTTTTT. It translates to CASSEYEGGELFF.

The genes are TRBV7-9 and TRBJ2-2; D may be TRBD2 (5 bases). The V gene lost 4 bases and the J gene lost 6 bases, with 12 bases spanning the gap. The CDR3 is 14 residues long. Looked up from germline, CDR1 is SEHNR and CDR2 is FQNEAQ (reference sequence). The CDR3 is CASSSRAGAGELFF. The CDR3 DNA sequence: TGTGCCAGCAGCTCTAGGGCGGGTGCCGGGGAGCTGTTTTTT.

This clone has only one observation. This chain links TRBV27 with TRBJ2-5; TRBD1 agrees at 12 bases. Germline values: CDR1 MNHEY, CDR2 SMNVEV (reference sequence). The CDR3 contains 15 residues. V lost 6 bases to trimming and J lost 5 bases; unmatched junction nucleotides: 7. The CDR3 nucleotides are TGTGCCAGCAGCCAAGGGACAGGGGGCCGGGAGACCCAGTACTTC. Its translation is CASSQGTGGRETQYF.

A single count supports this clone. This rearrangement joins TRBV6-6 to TRBJ1-5; D might be TRBD1 (6 bases). CDR1 is MNHNY and CDR2 is SVGAGI in the germline V gene (reference sequence). The ends were cut back, 8 bases at V and 5 bases at J, with 13 bases in the middle. There are 13 residues in the CDR3. This CDR3 is CASWGQGDQPQHF. In DNA, the CDR3 is TGTGCCAGCTGGGGGCAGGGCGATCAGCCCCAGCATTTT.

V usage is TRBV27 and J usage is TRBJ2-1, with unresolved D. Trimming removed 3 bases at V and 2 bases at J, with 11 bases between. CDR3 length equals 15 residues. Germline CDR1 reads MNHEY; CDR2 reads SMNVEV (reference sequence). CDR3 nucleotides: TGTGCCAGCAGTTTTAAGCCGATAACCTACAATGAGCAGTTCTTC. Its protein product is CASSFKPITYNEQFF.

The J gene is TRBJ1-1, the V gene TRBV5-5; 7 nucleotides line up with TRBD1. Germline CDR1 SGHKS, CDR2 YYEKEE (reference sequence). The CDR3 loop spans 14 amino acids. V dropped 0 bases and J dropped 7; count of bases not matched to a gene: 6. The CDR3 DNA is TGTGCCAGCAGCTTGGTTACAGGGGACGTTGAAGCTTTCTTT. Translating gives CASSLVTGDVEAFF.

This clone was picked up a small number of times. This chain joins TRBV4-3 and TRBJ1-3; D is possibly TRBD1 (6 bases). CDR1 is LGHNA, CDR2 YSLEER, per germline. The CDR3 is made up of 15 amino acids. V was clipped by 1 base and J by 4 bases, with 11 bases between them. CDR3 nucleotide sequence: TGCGCCAGCAGCCAAGGTGCAGGGGAAGGAAACACCATATATTTT. Its translation is CASSQGAGEGNTIYF.

V is TRBV5-4 and J is TRBJ1-1; no reliable D call. Trimming took off 4 bases at V and 3 bases at J, with 22 bases between the two ends. CDR1 and CDR2 from the germline V gene are SGHNT and YYREEE (reference sequence). The CDR3 covers 17 residues. In DNA form, the CDR3 reads TGTGCCAGCAGCCAATCGGGAGGCAGCTTTGGCGACACTGAAGCTTTCTTT. Translated: CASSQSGGSFGDTEAFF. The whole variable domain, filled in from reference TRBV5-4 and TRBJ1-1, reads ETGVTQSPTHLIKTRGQQVTLRCSSQSGHNTVSWYQQALGQGPQFIFQYYREEENGRGNFPPRFSGLQFPNYSSELNVNALELDDSALYLCASSQSGGSFGDTEAFFGQGTRLTVV.

This clone was found once. The chain carries TRBV7-3 and TRBJ2-7; possible D gene TRBD1, 6 bases. The CDR3 spans 16 residues. CDR1 and CDR2 (germline): SGHTA, FQGTGA. V was cut by 5 bases and J by 2 bases, with 19 bases left in between. CDR3 nucleotide sequence: TGTGCCAGCAGCGATAGTTTAGACAGGCAGACCTACGAGCAGTACTTC. Protein sequence: CASSDSLDRQTYEQYF.

The chain is built from TRBV5-4 and TRBJ2-1, with TRBD1 as a possible D gene (6 bases). The CDR3 is made up of 16 amino acids. Deletions cut 4 bases from V and 5 bases from J, with 19 bases between. CDR1 and CDR2 from the germline V gene are SGHNT and YYREEE (reference sequence). This chain's CDR3 is CASSPGGAGDNNEQFF. CDR3 DNA sequence: TGTGCCAGCAGCCCAGGTGGGGCAGGGGACAACAATGAGCAGTTCTTC.

The chain joins TRBV9 to TRBJ2-5; 9 bases match TRBD1. This CDR3 spans 15 amino acids. Germline V lookup: CDR1 SGDLS, CDR2 YYNGEE. The V gene end was trimmed by 0 bases and the J gene end by 5 bases; junction bases not matched to a gene: 5. The CDR3 DNA reads as TGTGCCAGCAGCGTAGGTGGGACAGGGAAGGAGACCCAGTACTTC. Translating gives CASSVGGTGKETQYF.

The chain recombines TRBV5-1 with TRBJ1-4, with D maybe TRBD1 (5 bases). The CDR3 consists of 15 residues. CDR1 and CDR2 (germline): SGHRS, YFSETQ. V gave up 0 bases and J gave up 2 bases, with 8 bases separating them. The CDR3 DNA is TGCGCCAGCAGCTTGGGTCGGGGGACTAATGAAAAACTGTTTTTT. Translating it yields CASSLGRGTNEKLFF.

The chain links TRBV29-1 to TRBJ1-5, with unresolved D. The CDR3 runs to 14 residues. V shed 4 bases and J shed 1 base, with 11 bases lying between them. CDR1 and CDR2 (germline): SQVTM, ANQGSEA. This CDR3 reads CSVGIGSSNQPQHF. DNA for the CDR3: TGCAGCGTTGGGATAGGGAGCAGCAATCAGCCCCAGCATTTT.

The V gene is TRBV4-3, the J gene TRBJ2-3; TRBD1 matches 10 bases. The CDR3 length is 17 residues. Germline lookup yields CDR1 LGHNA and CDR2 YSLEER. The trim removed 3 bases at V and 5 bases at J, leaving 11 bases unmatched. The CDR3 sequence: CASSQFAGTGVRDTQYF. Here the CDR3 DNA reads TGCGCCAGCAGCCAGTTCGCCGGGACAGGGGTTCGAGATACGCAGTATTTT.

The chain couples TRBV7-3 to TRBJ2-3; the D is unclear. The germline CDR1 and CDR2 sequences are SGHTA and FQGTGA. The CDR3 is made up of 14 amino acids. V was pared by 5 bases and J by 0 bases, with 9 bases between. The chain's CDR3 is CASSPGSSTDTQYF. Here the CDR3 DNA reads TGTGCCAGCAGCCCAGGATCTAGCACAGATACGCAGTATTTT.

The chain is built from TRBV4-2 and TRBJ2-5; 9 bases fit TRBD2. The CDR3 consists of 17 residues. The germline CDR1 and CDR2 sequences are LGHNA and YNFKEQ. Trimming took 1 base from V and 2 from J; bases not matched to a gene: 8. This chain's CDR3 is CASSQASVAGAQETQYF. The CDR3 nucleotides are TGTGCCAGCAGCCAAGCCTCCGTAGCGGGGGCGCAAGAGACCCAGTACTTC.

This clone was observed a handful of times. The chain uses TRBV6-6 and TRBJ2-3; D is undetermined. Per the germline V gene, CDR1 is MNHNY and CDR2 is SVGAGI (reference sequence). This CDR3 comprises 15 residues. Trimming pared 3 bases from V and 0 bases from J, leaving 10 bases between. The chain's CDR3 is CASSYVSASTDTQYF. The CDR3 DNA reads as TGTGCCAGCAGTTATGTAAGCGCTAGCACAGATACGCAGTATTTT.

The V gene is TRBV9, the J gene TRBJ1-6, with a tentative D call TRBD1 (6 bases). The germline CDR1 and CDR2 sequences are SGDLS and YYNGEE. V lost 4 bases and J 4 bases, leaving 12 bases between the germline ends. CDR3 length equals 15 residues. This CDR3 is CASSMGHSYNSPLHF. The CDR3 DNA follows: TGTGCCAGCAGCATGGGACACTCATATAATTCACCCCTCCACTTT.

The J gene is TRBJ1-5, the V gene TRBV27; no clear D. Trimming removed 5 bases at V and 1 base at J, with 9 bases between. In germline, CDR1 is MNHEY, CDR2 SMNVEV (reference sequence). The CDR3 consists of 14 residues. The CDR3 region is CASSTGVSNQPQHF. The CDR3 coding sequence is TGTGCCAGCAGTACCGGGGTAAGCAATCAGCCCCAGCATTTT.

The chain is built from TRBV7-9 and TRBJ2-5; the D is unclear. Germline V CDR1 and CDR2: SEHNR, FQNEAQ (reference sequence). V was trimmed by 2 bases and J by 3 bases, leaving 10 bases between them. The CDR3 is 14 residues long. The CDR3: CASSLLGAKETQYF. The CDR3 DNA follows: TGTGCCAGCAGCTTACTAGGAGCTAAAGAGACCCAGTACTTC.

The chain joins TRBV9 to TRBJ2-3; D gene unclear. Germline V lookup: CDR1 SGDLS, CDR2 YYNGEE. This CDR3 is built from 15 residues. V gave up 1 base and J gave up 0 bases, with 9 bases separating them. CDR3 sequence reads: CASSVYPLSTDTQYF. CDR3 DNA sequence: TGTGCCAGCAGCGTATATCCCCTAAGCACAGATACGCAGTATTTT.